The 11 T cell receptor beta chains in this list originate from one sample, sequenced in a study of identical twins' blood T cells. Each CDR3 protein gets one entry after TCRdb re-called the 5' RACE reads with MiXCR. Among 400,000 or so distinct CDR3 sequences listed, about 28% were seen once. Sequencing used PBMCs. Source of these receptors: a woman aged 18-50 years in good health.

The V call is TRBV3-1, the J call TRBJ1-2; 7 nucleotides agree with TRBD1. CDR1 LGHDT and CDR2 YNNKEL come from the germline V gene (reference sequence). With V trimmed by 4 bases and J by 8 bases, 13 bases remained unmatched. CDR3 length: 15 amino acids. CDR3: CASSPFGTEIMGYTF. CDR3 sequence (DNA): TGTGCCAGCAGCCCATTTGGGACAGAAATTATGGGCTACACCTTC.

CDR3 in amino acids: CSARLAGPYEQYF. CDR3 nucleotides: TGCAGTGCTAGGTTAGCGGGCCCCTACGAGCAGTACTTC. V gene TRBV20-1 combines with J gene TRBJ2-7; 7 bases align to TRBD2. Unmatched junction bases numbered 4, after V lost 3 bases and J lost 2 bases. CDR1 DFQATT and CDR2 SNEGSKA come from the germline V gene (reference sequence). This CDR3 spans 13 amino acids.

CDR3 sequence reads: CSARVALASTDTQYF. The CDR3 DNA reads as TGCAGTGCTAGAGTCGCACTAGCGAGCACAGATACGCAGTATTTT. The rearrangement links TRBV20-1 to TRBJ2-3, with 7 positions matching TRBD2. Germline V gives CDR1 DFQATT, CDR2 SNEGSKA (reference sequence). Losses at the gene ends were 1 base for V and 0 bases for J; bases not matched to a gene: 4. CDR3 length: 15 residues.

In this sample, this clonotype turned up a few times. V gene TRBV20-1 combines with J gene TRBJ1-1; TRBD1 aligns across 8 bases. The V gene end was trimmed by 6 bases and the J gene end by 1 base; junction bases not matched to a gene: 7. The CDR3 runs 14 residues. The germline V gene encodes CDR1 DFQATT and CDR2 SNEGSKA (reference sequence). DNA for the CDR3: TGCAGTGCGCGATCCGGGACAGGGAACACTGAAGCTTTCTTT. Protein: CSARSGTGNTEAFF.

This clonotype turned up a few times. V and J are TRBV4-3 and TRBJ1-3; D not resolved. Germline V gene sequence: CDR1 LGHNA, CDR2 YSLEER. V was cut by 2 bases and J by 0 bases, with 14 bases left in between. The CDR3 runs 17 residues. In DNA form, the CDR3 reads TGCGCCAGCAGCCAAAATTTGGGAAGGTACTCTGGAAACACCATATATTTT. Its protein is CASSQNLGRYSGNTIYF.

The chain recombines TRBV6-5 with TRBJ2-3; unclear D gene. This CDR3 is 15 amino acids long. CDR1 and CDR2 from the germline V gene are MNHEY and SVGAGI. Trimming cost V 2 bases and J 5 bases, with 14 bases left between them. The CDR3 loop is CASSYGPVTIDTQYF. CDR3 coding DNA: TGTGCCAGCAGTTACGGACCCGTAACAATAGATACGCAGTATTTT.

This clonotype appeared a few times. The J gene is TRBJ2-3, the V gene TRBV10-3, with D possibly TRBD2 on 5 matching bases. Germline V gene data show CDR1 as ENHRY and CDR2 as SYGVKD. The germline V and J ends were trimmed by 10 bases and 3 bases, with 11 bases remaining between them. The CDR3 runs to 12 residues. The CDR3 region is CASDGGTDTQYF. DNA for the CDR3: TGTGCCAGCGACGGCGGGACAGATACGCAGTATTTT.

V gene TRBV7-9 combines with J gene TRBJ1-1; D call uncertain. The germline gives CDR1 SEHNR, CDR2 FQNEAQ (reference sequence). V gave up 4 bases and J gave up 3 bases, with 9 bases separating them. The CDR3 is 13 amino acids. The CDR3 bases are TGTGCCAGCAGCTACCGGGGTTACACTGAAGCTTTCTTT. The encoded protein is CASSYRGYTEAFF.

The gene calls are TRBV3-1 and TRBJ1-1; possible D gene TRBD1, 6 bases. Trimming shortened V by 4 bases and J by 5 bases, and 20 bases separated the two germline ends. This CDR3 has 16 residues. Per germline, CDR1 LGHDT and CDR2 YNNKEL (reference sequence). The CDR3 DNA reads TGTGCCAGCAGCCCAATAGCAGGTCAGGGGAGGACTGAAGCTTTCTTT. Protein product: CASSPIAGQGRTEAFF.

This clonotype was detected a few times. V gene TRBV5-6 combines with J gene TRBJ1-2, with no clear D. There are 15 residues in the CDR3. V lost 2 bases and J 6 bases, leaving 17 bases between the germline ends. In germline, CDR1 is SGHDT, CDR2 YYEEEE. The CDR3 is CASSFRSKGRNGYTF. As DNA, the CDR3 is TGTGCCAGCAGCTTCAGGTCCAAGGGAAGGAATGGCTACACCTTC.

This CDR3 reads CASSPSGSGTDTQYF. For the CDR3, the DNA is TGTGCCAGCAGCCCTAGCGGGAGTGGAACAGATACGCAGTATTTT. V is TRBV7-9 and J is TRBJ2-3; 10 bases agree with TRBD2. Germline CDR1 is SEHNR and CDR2 is FQNEAQ (reference sequence). The V and J ends lost 5 bases and 3 bases, in that order; junction bases with no gene match: 5. There are 15 residues in the CDR3.